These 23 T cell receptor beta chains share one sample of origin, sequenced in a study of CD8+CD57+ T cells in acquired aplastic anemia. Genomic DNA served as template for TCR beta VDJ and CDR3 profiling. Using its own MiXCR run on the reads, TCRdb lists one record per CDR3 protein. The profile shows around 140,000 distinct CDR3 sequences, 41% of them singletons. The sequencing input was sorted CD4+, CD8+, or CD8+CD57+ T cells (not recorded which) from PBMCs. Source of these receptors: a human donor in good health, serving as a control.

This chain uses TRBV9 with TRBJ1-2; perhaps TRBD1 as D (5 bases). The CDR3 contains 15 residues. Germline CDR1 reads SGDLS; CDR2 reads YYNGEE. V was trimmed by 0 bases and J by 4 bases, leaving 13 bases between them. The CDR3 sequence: CASSVDFQGSYGYTF. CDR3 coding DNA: TGTGCCAGCAGCGTAGATTTTCAGGGCTCCTATGGCTACACCTTC. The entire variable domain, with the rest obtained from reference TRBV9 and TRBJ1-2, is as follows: DSGVTQTPKHLITATGQRVTLRCSPRSGDLSVYWYQQSLDQGLQFLIQYYNGEERAKGNILERFSAQQFPDLHSELNLSSLELGDSALYFCASSVDFQGSYGYTFGSGTRLTVV.

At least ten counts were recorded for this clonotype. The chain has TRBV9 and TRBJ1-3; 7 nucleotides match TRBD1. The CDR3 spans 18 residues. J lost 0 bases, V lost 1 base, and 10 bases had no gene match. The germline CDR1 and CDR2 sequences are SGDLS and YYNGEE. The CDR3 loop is CASSVRADRTSSGNTIYF. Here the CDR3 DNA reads TGTGCCAGCAGCGTACGGGCGGACAGGACGAGCTCTGGAAACACCATATATTTT.

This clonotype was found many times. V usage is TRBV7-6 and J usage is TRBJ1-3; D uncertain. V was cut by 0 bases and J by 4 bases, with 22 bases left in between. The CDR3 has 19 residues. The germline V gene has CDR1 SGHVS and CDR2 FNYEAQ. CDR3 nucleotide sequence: TGTGCCAGCAGCTTAGCGCGGTTGGTGGACGGACCCATAGGAAACACCATATATTTT. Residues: CASSLARLVDGPIGNTIYF.

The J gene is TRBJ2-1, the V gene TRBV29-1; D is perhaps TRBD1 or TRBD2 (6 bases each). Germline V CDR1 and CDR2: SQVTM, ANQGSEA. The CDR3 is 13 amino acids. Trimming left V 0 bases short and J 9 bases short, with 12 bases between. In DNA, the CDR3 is TGCAGCGTTGAAGATGGCAGGGGAGGTGAGCAGTTCTTC. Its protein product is CSVEDGRGGEQFF.

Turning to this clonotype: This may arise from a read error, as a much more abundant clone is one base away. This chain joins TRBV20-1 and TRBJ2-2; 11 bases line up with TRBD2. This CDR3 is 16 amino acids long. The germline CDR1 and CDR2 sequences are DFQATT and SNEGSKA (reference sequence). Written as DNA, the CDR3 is TGCAGTGCTAGACTAGCGGGGGGAGGTCCGGCCGGGGAGCTGTCTTTT. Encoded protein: CSARLAGGGPAGELSF.

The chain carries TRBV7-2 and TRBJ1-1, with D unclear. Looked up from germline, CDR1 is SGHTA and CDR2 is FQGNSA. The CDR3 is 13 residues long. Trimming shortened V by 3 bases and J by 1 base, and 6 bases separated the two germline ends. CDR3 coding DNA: TGTACCAGCAGCTTCGGAGGGAACACTGAAGCTTTCTTT. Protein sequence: CTSSFGGNTEAFF. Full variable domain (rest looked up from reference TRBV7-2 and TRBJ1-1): GAGVSQSPSNKVTEKGKDVELRCDPISGHTALYWYRQSLGQGLEFLIYFQGNSAPDKSGLPSDRFSAERTGGSVSTLTIQRTQQEDSAVYLCTSSFGGNTEAFFGQGTRLTVV.

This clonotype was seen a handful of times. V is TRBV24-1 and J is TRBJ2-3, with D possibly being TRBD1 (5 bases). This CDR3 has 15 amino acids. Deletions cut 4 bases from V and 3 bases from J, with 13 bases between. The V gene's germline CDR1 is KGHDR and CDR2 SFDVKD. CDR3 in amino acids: CATSDPLRGTDTQYF. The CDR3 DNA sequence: TGTGCCACCAGTGACCCCCTTAGGGGTACAGATACGCAGTATTTT.

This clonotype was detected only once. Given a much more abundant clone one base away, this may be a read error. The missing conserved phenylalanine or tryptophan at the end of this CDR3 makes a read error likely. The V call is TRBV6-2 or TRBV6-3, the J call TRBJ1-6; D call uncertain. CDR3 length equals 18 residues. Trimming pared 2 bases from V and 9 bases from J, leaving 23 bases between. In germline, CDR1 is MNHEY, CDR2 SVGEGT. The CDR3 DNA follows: TGTGCCAGCAGTTACCTGTCACAGAAAAGTGCAACGATTTCACCCCTCCACTCT. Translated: CASSYLSQKSATISPLHS.

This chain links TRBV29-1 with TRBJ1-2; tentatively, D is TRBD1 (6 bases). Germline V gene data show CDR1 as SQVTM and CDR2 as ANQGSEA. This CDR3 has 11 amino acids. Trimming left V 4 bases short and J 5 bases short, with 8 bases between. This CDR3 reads CSVGQEYGYTF. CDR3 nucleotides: TGCAGCGTTGGACAGGAATATGGCTACACCTTC.

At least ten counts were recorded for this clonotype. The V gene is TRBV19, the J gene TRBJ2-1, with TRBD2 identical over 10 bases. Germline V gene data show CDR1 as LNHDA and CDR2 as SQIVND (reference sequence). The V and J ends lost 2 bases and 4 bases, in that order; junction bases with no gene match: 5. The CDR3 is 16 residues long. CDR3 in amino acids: CASSIMTSGSYNEQFF. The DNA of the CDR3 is TGTGCCAGTAGTATAATGACTAGCGGGTCGTACAATGAGCAGTTCTTC.

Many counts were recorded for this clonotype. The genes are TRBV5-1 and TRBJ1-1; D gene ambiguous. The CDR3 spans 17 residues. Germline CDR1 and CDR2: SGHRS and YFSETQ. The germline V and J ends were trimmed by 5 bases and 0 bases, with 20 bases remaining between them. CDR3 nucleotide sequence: TGCGCCAGCAGTAGCGGAAGTCAAGGATACATGAACACTGAAGCTTTCTTT. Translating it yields CASSSGSQGYMNTEAFF.

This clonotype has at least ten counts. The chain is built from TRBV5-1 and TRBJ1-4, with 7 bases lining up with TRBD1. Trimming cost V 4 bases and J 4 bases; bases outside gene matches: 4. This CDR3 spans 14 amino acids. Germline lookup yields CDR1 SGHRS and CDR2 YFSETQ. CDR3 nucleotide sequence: TGCGCCAGCAGCCGGGACAGCTTTAATGAAAAACTGTTTTTT. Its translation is CASSRDSFNEKLFF.

CDR3 sequence: CASRPGGSGQPQHF. The DNA of the CDR3 is TGTGCCAGCAGACCAGGGGGGTCGGGTCAGCCCCAGCATTTT. The chain carries TRBV6-1 and TRBJ1-5, with 7 bases matching TRBD1. Trimming at V came to 6 bases and at J to 6 bases, leaving 8 bases not matched to a gene. The CDR3 has 14 amino acids. Per germline, CDR1 MNHNS and CDR2 SASEGT.

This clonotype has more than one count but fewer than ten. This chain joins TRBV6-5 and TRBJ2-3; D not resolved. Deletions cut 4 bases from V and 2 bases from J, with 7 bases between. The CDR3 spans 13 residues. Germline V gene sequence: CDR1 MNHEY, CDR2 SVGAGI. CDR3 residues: CASSSHDTDTQYF. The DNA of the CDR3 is TGTGCCAGCAGTTCCCACGACACAGATACGCAGTATTTT.

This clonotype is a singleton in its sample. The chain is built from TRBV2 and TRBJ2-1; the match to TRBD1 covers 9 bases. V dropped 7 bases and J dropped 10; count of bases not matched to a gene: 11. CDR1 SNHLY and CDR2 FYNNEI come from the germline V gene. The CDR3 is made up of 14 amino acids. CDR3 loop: CASTGTGRGREQFF. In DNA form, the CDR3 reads TGTGCCAGCACCGGGACAGGGCGGGGTCGGGAGCAGTTCTTC.

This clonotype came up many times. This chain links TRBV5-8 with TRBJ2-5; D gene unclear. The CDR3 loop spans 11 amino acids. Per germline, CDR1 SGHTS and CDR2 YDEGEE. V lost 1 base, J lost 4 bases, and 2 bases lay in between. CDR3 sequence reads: CASSLRETQYF. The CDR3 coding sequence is TGTGCCAGCAGCTTGCGAGAGACCCAGTACTTC.

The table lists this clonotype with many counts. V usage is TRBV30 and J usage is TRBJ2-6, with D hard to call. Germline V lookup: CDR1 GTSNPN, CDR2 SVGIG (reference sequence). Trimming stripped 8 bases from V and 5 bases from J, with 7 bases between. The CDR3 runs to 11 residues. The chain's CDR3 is CAGQRANVLTF. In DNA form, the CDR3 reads TGTGCCGGCCAAAGGGCCAACGTCCTGACTTTC.

The CDR3 DNA follows: TGCAGCGTTGGGACGGTTTTTGAGACCTTC. Translating it yields CSVGTVFETF. J is TRBJ1-2 and V is TRBV29-1; D is unclear. CDR1 and CDR2 from the germline V gene are SQVTM and ANQGSEA. V was trimmed by 4 bases and J by 14 bases, leaving 14 bases between them. The CDR3 loop spans 10 amino acids.

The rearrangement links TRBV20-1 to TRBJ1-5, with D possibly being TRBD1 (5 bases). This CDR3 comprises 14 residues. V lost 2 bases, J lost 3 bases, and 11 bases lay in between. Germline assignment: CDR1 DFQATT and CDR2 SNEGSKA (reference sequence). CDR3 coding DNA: TGCAGTGCTAGACGCAGGGAGATCAATCAGCCCCAGCATTTT. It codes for CSARRREINQPQHF.

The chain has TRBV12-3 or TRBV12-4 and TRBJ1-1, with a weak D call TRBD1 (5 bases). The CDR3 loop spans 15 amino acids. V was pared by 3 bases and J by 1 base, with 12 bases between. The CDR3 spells CASSLGLVQNTEAFF. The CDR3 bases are TGTGCCAGCAGTTTGGGACTCGTACAGAACACTGAAGCTTTCTTT.

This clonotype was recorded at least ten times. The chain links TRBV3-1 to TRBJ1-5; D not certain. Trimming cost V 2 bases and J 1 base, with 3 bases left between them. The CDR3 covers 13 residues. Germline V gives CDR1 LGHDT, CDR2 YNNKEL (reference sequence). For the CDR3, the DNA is TGTGCCAGCAGCCAACTCAGCAATCAGCCCCAGCATTTT. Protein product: CASSQLSNQPQHF.

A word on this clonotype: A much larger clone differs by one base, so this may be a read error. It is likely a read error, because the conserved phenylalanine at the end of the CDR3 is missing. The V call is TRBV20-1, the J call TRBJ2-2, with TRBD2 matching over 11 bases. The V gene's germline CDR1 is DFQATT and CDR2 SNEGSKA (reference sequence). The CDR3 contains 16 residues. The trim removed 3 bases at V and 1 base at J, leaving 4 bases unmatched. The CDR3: CSASDLAGGNTGELFL. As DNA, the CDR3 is TGCAGTGCTAGCGACCTAGCGGGGGGGAACACCGGGGAGCTGTTTCTT.

The DNA for the CDR3 is TGTGCCAGCTCACCGGCAGATATGAACACCGGGGAGCTGTTTTTT. Residues: CASSPADMNTGELFF. This chain joins TRBV18 and TRBJ2-2; D is unresolved. Trimming left V 3 bases short and J 1 base short, with 9 bases between. Germline values: CDR1 KGHSH, CDR2 LQKENI. The CDR3 runs to 15 residues.